This T cell receptor (beta chain) was sequenced in a study of Ad26.COV2.S vaccination and SARS-CoV-2 variants. Study details: Ad26.COV2.S given intramuscularly, once or twice 56 days apart. Study-wide findings and caveats: Considerable breadth of spike-specific CD8+ and CD4+ T cell responses has reportedly been documented following vaccination.

In the case of this clone: The target antigen is unknown.

The assay was immunoSEQ multiplex PCR, and TCRdb's table has in-frame clones only and misses some. The sample lists hundreds of thousands of clones, 80% to 90% occurring once. This CDR3 region has 13 residues. From germline, CDR1 is SQVTM and CDR2 ANQGSEA. Losses at the gene ends were 7 bases for V and 3 bases for J; bases not matched to a gene: 2. Stated treatment: about 20 received Ad26.COV2.S at low or high dose, single or two shots; a few received placebo; per-sample allocation not given. At day 63 after the first vaccine or placebo injection, samples were drawn. The rearrangement joins TRBV29-1 to TRBJ2-1; 11 bases align to TRBD2. Sample: peripheral blood, taken in a trial of Ad26.COV2.S vaccine versus placebo. This clonotype originated in a person aged 18 to 65 who received the Ad26.COV2.S COVID-19 vaccine or a placebo. CDR3 loop: CSATSGGYNEQFF. The CDR3 DNA reads as TGCAGCGCCACTAGCGGGGGCTACAATGAGCAGTTCTTC.